This T cell receptor beta chain was recovered during a study of cytomegalovirus exposure and HLA in healthy donors. With respect to this clone: Its antigen is as yet unknown.

This CDR3 has 18 amino acids. In germline, CDR1 is SGHTA, CDR2 FQGNSA. Trimming removed 5 bases at V and 7 bases at J, with 30 bases between. General study results and limits: Cytomegalovirus association was assigned to over 150 TCR beta chains. There were some V segments, including TRBV6-2 and TRBV6-3, excluded as indistinguishable.

PCR was performed using 60 Vbeta and 13 Jbeta primers. Profiled with immunoSEQ multiplex PCR; TCRdb holds only in-frame clones, not every one. The sample has roughly 120,000 clones; about 80% are singletons. The clonotype originates from a man aged 30 to 45 in good health and CMV-seronegative. Sequences were obtained from PBMCs. The V gene is TRBV7-2, the J gene TRBJ2-7, with TRBD2 as a possible D gene (5 bases). The CDR3 reads CASSSPVGGAAFRLEQYF. The DNA for the CDR3 is TGTGCCAGCAGCAGCCCGGTAGGCGGAGCGGCATTTCGCCTGGAGCAGTACTTC.